The rows below give T cell receptor beta chains drawn from one sample of a study of blood T cell repertoires in COVID-19. Some clones are missing from TCRdb's copy, which holds only in-frame ones; the method was immunoSEQ multiplex PCR. In the table there are roughly 100,000 clones, about 90% of which are singletons. Sequencing input: peripheral blood. All receptors come from a human donor in a cohort sampled during active COVID-19. Both conserved end residues are part of each CDR3. Each record gives: clone size, D gene, V gene, J gene, CDR3 DNA, CDR3 protein. The D gene is left open where the match is weak. Part of the rows lack a size; the others show once, few, many or a class for expanded clones.

few,TRBD1,TRBV2,TRBJ2-3,TGTGCCAGCAGTGGCAGGCGGGACAGGATCACAGATACGCAGTATTTT,CASSGRRDRITDTQYF
.,.,TRBV29-1,TRBJ2-7,TGCAGCGCTACCATGGGGGGCGAGCAGTACTTC,CSATMGGEQYF
.,.,TRBV29-1,TRBJ1-6,TGCAGCGTGGGACTTGCCCGTGATTCACCCCTCCACTTT,CSVGLARDSPLHF
.,.,TRBV20-1,TRBJ2-5,TGCAGTGCTAGAGGAGGGCAGACCCAGTACTTC,CSARGGQTQYF
.,TRBD1,TRBV5-1,TRBJ1-2,TGCGCCAGCAGCTTGGGGGACAGGGTCGATGGCTACACCTTC,CASSLGDRVDGYTF
.,TRBD2,TRBV4-1,TRBJ2-2,TGCGCCAGCAGCCAAGATCGGGGGGGAAGGGGGGAGCTGTTTTTT,CASSQDRGGRGELFF
.,TRBD2,TRBV7-2,TRBJ2-1,TGTGCCAGCAGCTTAGTTTTTTCCGCGGGAGGGAGGTACAATGAGCAGTTCTTC,CASSLVFSAGGRYNEQFF
.,.,TRBV2,TRBJ2-3,TGTGCCAGCAGTAGGGGTGGTAGCGGCAGCACAGATACGCAGTATTTT,CASSRGGSGSTDTQYF
.,TRBD1,TRBV10-2,TRBJ1-2,TGCGCCAGCAGTGCGAACAGGGGCCAATATGGCTACACCTTC,CASSANRGQYGYTF
.,.,TRBV6-6,TRBJ1-5,TGTGCCAGCAGTTACTCCGAGGGCTCCGGTCAGCCCCAGCATTTT,CASSYSEGSGQPQHF
.,TRBD2,TRBV7-2,TRBJ2-3,TGTGCCAGCAGCTTCATAGCGGGCCGTTCAGATACGCAGTATTTT,CASSFIAGRSDTQYF
.,TRBD1,TRBV4-1,TRBJ1-5,TGCGCCAGCAGCCAAGATATCAAACAGGGGGCCCAGCCCCAGCATTTT,CASSQDIKQGAQPQHF
.,.,TRBV6-5,TRBJ1-2,TGTGCCAGCAGTCCGGGGACAAACCAGTTTTATGGCTACACCTTC,CASSPGTNQFYGYTF
.,.,TRBV18,TRBJ2-3,TGTGCCAGCTCACCCCCGGAGTTGCCAGATACGCAGTATTTT,CASSPPELPDTQYF
.,TRBD2,TRBV4-1,TRBJ2-1,TGCGCCAGCAGCCAAGAATCCACGGGACTAGCGGCAAAGAGGTCCTACAATGAGCAGTTCTTC,CASSQESTGLAAKRSYNEQFF
.,TRBD1,TRBV19,TRBJ1-2,TGTGCCAGTACCATGGGACAGGGTGTGTCGTTCTATGGCTACACCTTC,CASTMGQGVSFYGYTF
.,.,TRBV9,TRBJ1-2,TGTGCCAGCAGCGTACAGGGCGGCTATGGCTACACCTTC,CASSVQGGYGYTF
.,TRBD2,TRBV7-9,TRBJ2-3,TGTGCCAGCAGCTCCGTAGCGGGGGGTAGCACAGATACGCAGTATTTT,CASSSVAGGSTDTQYF
.,.,TRBV10-3,TRBJ2-2,TGTGCCATCAGTGAGTCGACTCCGGGCACCGGGGAGCTGTTTTTT,CAISESTPGTGELFF
.,.,TRBV19,TRBJ2-1,TGTGCCAGTAGTATGGTCCGGGGGGAGCAGTTCTTC,CASSMVRGEQFF
.,.,TRBV9,TRBJ1-2,TGTGCCAGCAGCGGCCTACAGAGCCTGTATGGCTACACCTTC,CASSGLQSLYGYTF
.,.,TRBV7-3,TRBJ2-2,TGTGCCAGCAGTCTCCAGGGGAACACCGGGGAGCTGTTTTTT,CASSLQGNTGELFF
.,TRBD1,TRBV2,TRBJ1-6,TGTGCCAGCAGGTACCCAGCGACAGGGGGTGCGAGCTCCTATAATTCACCCCTCCACTTT,CASRYPATGGASSYNSPLHF
.,TRBD1,TRBV6-5,TRBJ2-5,TGTGCCAGCAGCCGACAGGGGGCCGTGGAGACCCAGTACTTC,CASSRQGAVETQYF
.,TRBD1,TRBV5-6,TRBJ2-5,TGTGCCAGCAGCTTGCTGGGACAGCAAGAGACCCAGTACTTC,CASSLLGQQETQYF
.,TRBD2,TRBV27,TRBJ2-1,TGTGCCAGCAGTTTCCCTAGCGGGGGAAGTGAGCAGTTCTTC,CASSFPSGGSEQFF
.,.,TRBV29-1,TRBJ2-1,TGCAGCGTTGAAGATGAAAAGAGCTCCTACAATGAGCAGTTCTTC,CSVEDEKSSYNEQFF
.,TRBD1,TRBV15,TRBJ1-2,TGTGCCACCAGCAGAGAAGGGACAGTCTCGTATGGCTACACCTTC,CATSREGTVSYGYTF
.,TRBD1,TRBV24-1,TRBJ1-5,TGTGCCACCAGTGATCGGGGGACAGGGGGCAATCAGCCCCAGCATTTT,CATSDRGTGGNQPQHF
.,.,TRBV3-1/TRBV3-2,TRBJ1-6,TGTGCCAGCAGCCACCCCCCCCCGAATTCACCCCTCCACTTT,CASSHPPPNSPLHF
.,.,TRBV28,TRBJ2-2,TGTGCCAGCAGTCACCCTGGGGGGTTCGGGGAGCTGTTTTTT,CASSHPGGFGELFF
few,TRBD1,TRBV10-3,TRBJ2-3,TGTGCCATCAGTGTCGAGACAGGGGCAGATACGCAGTATTTT,CAISVETGADTQYF
.,TRBD1,TRBV18,TRBJ2-2,TGTGCCAGCTCACCCCCCAGACAGGGGGGGACCACCGGGGAGCTGTTTTTT,CASSPPRQGGTTGELFF
.,.,TRBV6-5,TRBJ1-2,TGTGCCAGCCGGGGGAACTATGGCTACACCTTC,CASRGNYGYTF
.,TRBD2,TRBV7-8,TRBJ2-3,TGTGCCAGCAGCTTAGGCGGGGCGGGAGGGAGCACAGATACGCAGTATTTT,CASSLGGAGGSTDTQYF
once,.,TRBV18,TRBJ1-1,TGTGCCAGCTCACGAACAGGCGCGTACACTGAAGCTTTCTTT,CASSRTGAYTEAFF
.,TRBD1,TRBV23-1,TRBJ1-6,TGCGCCAGCAGCCTCATCGCTATTGTTGGGACAGGGTGGAAATGGAATTCACCCCTCCACTTT,CASSLIAIVGTGWKWNSPLHF
.,TRBD1,TRBV2,TRBJ2-7,TGTGCCAGCAGTGAAGCGCTCAGGGGGACCTACGAGCAGTACTTC,CASSEALRGTYEQYF
.,.,TRBV7-6,TRBJ2-5,TGTGCCAGCAGCCCTACCGGGGAAGGGGAGACCCAGTACTTC,CASSPTGEGETQYF
.,TRBD2,TRBV9,TRBJ2-5,TGTGCCAGCAGCGCGGGGGGGACTTTAGAGACCCAGTACTTC,CASSAGGTLETQYF
.,.,TRBV6-1,TRBJ2-2,TGTGCCAGCAGTGAAGGGCCGATCGGGGAGCTGTTTTTT,CASSEGPIGELFF
.,.,TRBV24-1,TRBJ1-5,TGTGCCACCAGTCGGGGTAGCAATCAGCCCCAGCATTTT,CATSRGSNQPQHF
.,TRBD1,TRBV5-6,TRBJ2-2,TGTGCCAGCAGCCTCCTCCTGACAGGGGTGAGCACCGGGGAGCTGTTTTTT,CASSLLLTGVSTGELFF
.,.,TRBV28,TRBJ1-6,TGTGCCAGCAGTTTGGGGCAGGGCAATTCACCCCTCCACTTT,CASSLGQGNSPLHF
.,.,TRBV19,TRBJ1-5,TGTGCCAGTAGTCTTGGAGGGGACAATCAGCCCCAGCATTTT,CASSLGGDNQPQHF
.,.,TRBV3-1/TRBV3-2,TRBJ2-1,TGTGCCAGCGGGGGGGCCGGCCCTAGCTCCTACAATGAGCAGTTCTTC,CASGGAGPSSYNEQFF
.,.,TRBV6-4,TRBJ2-7,TGTGCCAGCAGTGATTATGCGGGACCTCCCTACGAGCAGTACTTC,CASSDYAGPPYEQYF
.,TRBD1,TRBV10-3,TRBJ2-6,TGTGCCATCAGTGAGTCGTGGTTGGGACAGGGACCCTCTGGGGCCAACGTCCTGACTTTC,CAISESWLGQGPSGANVLTF
.,TRBD2,TRBV7-8,TRBJ2-1,TGTGCCAGCAGCTCACTAGCGGGGCCATACAATGAGCAGTTCTTC,CASSSLAGPYNEQFF
few,TRBD2,TRBV7-2,TRBJ2-7,TGTGCCAGCAGCTTAGCTAGCGGGGCATGGGGCGAGCAGTACTTC,CASSLASGAWGEQYF
.,TRBD2,TRBV4-2,TRBJ2-7,TGTGCCAGCAGCCAAGATCTAGCGGGGGGCTCCTACGAGCAGTACTTC,CASSQDLAGGSYEQYF
.,.,TRBV4-1,TRBJ2-3,TGCGCCAGCAGCCAAGCTATCGACAGGGACTTCACAGATACGCAGTATTTT,CASSQAIDRDFTDTQYF
.,.,TRBV4-1,TRBJ1-1,TGCGCCAGCAGCCAAGATACACGTAAGGGGTGGAACACTGAAGCTTTCTTT,CASSQDTRKGWNTEAFF
.,.,TRBV14,TRBJ1-5,TGTGCCAGCAGCCGGGGGGGCGGACAGCCCCAGCATTTT,CASSRGGGQPQHF
.,TRBD2,TRBV3-1/TRBV3-2,TRBJ2-7,TGTGCCAGCACCCCCTCGGGACTACCTTACGAGCAGTACTTC,CASTPSGLPYEQYF
.,TRBD2,TRBV9,TRBJ2-2,TGTGCCAGCAGCGGCCACGGGGGGGGCCTTGCCGGGGAGCTGTTTTTT,CASSGHGGGLAGELFF
.,.,TRBV15,TRBJ1-2,TGTGCCACCAGCAGAGATCTACTTAGCAGCCTGGATAACTATGGCTACACCTTC,CATSRDLLSSLDNYGYTF
medium-sized,TRBD1,TRBV28,TRBJ1-4,TGTGCCAGCAGTTCCTCGACAGGGCCTAATGAAAAACTGTTTTTT,CASSSSTGPNEKLFF